The 29 T cell receptor beta chains presented below share a single source sample, sequenced in a study of CD8+CD57+ T cells in acquired aplastic anemia. According to the study, genomic DNA was the template for TCR beta VDJ and CDR3 profiling. TCRdb reanalysed the reads using MiXCR and keeps one entry per CDR3 protein. The sample holds about half a million distinct CDR3 sequences; around 33% are singletons and the top ten take around 0.82%. An expansion of CD8+CD57+ cells by flow cytometry had been shown in patients chosen for sequencing. Specimen: sorted CD4+, CD8+, or CD8+CD57+ T cells (not recorded which) from PBMCs. These receptors all come from a human donor with aplastic anemia.

This chain uses TRBV9 with TRBJ1-1; D might be TRBD1 (5 bases). Trimming cost V 6 bases and J 6 bases, with 12 bases left between them. Germline V gives CDR1 SGDLS, CDR2 YYNGEE. This CDR3 has 12 residues. CDR3 loop: CASMPGVPEAFF. The CDR3 nucleotides read TGTGCCAGCATGCCGGGGGTCCCTGAAGCTTTCTTT.

This clonotype came up many times. The chain links TRBV12-3 or TRBV12-4 to TRBJ1-2; D remains unclear. CDR3 length equals 13 residues. The V gene lost 6 bases and the J gene lost 4 bases, with 12 bases spanning the gap. The chain's CDR3 is CASSRTDAYGYTF. As DNA, the CDR3 is TGTGCCAGCAGCCGAACAGATGCCTATGGCTACACCTTC.

This clonotype was recorded at least ten times. This chain links TRBV7-9 with TRBJ1-5; 9 nucleotides align to TRBD1. Per the germline V gene, CDR1 is SEHNR and CDR2 is FQNEAQ (reference sequence). The CDR3 is made up of 15 amino acids. J gave up 6 bases and V 5 bases, and 8 bases lay outside the gene matches. The CDR3 coding sequence is TGTGCCAGCAGCCCGGCCGGGACAGGGATTCAGCCCCAGCATTTT. It is translated as CASSPAGTGIQPQHF.

There are many counts of this clonotype. This chain links TRBV19 with TRBJ2-5, with D hard to call. The length of the CDR3 is 13 residues. Germline V gene lookup returns CDR1 LNHDA and CDR2 SQIVND (reference sequence). Trimming took 3 bases from V and 5 from J, leaving 10 bases between them. This CDR3 is CASSMRRWETQYF. CDR3 in DNA: TGTGCCAGTAGTATGCGACGTTGGGAGACCCAGTACTTC.

The J gene is TRBJ2-7, the V gene TRBV6-5; possible D gene TRBD1, 5 bases. The V gene lost 4 bases and the J gene lost 5 bases, with 12 bases spanning the gap. The CDR3 length is 13 residues. Germline CDR1 is MNHEY and CDR2 is SVGAGI. This CDR3 is CASSLGRVDEQYF. The CDR3 DNA reads TGTGCCAGCAGTTTAGGCAGGGTGGACGAGCAGTACTTC.

The chain recombines TRBV24-1 with TRBJ1-2; TRBD1 matches at 8 bases. After removal of 5 bases from V and 4 bases from J, the junction contained 8 bases not matched to a gene. The germline V gene encodes CDR1 KGHDR and CDR2 SFDVKD. This CDR3 has 15 residues. The CDR3 region is CATSARTGGVYGYTF. CDR3 DNA: TGTGCCACCAGTGCTAGAACAGGGGGTGTCTATGGCTACACCTTC.

As to this clonotype: One end of the junction is discordant with germline, which a read error may explain. V usage is TRBV6-2 or TRBV6-3 and J usage is TRBJ2-7, with TRBD2 as a possible D gene (6 bases). This CDR3 region has 18 residues. CDR1 and CDR2 (germline): MNHEY, SVGEGT. The DNA of the CDR3 is TGTGCCAGCAGCTACTACGGAGGGACCGGGACCTATCCCTACGAGCAGTACTTC. The encoded protein is CASSYYGGTGTYPYEQYF.

The rearrangement uses TRBV18 and TRBJ1-2, with D perhaps matching TRBD1 (5 bases). Germline loops: CDR1 KGHSH, CDR2 LQKENI. The V gene lost 2 bases and the J gene lost 12 bases, with 16 bases spanning the gap. The CDR3 consists of 13 residues. In DNA form, the CDR3 reads TGTGCCAGCTCACCAGACCAGGACGCGGGGCACACCTTC. As protein: CASSPDQDAGHTF.

This clonotype was counted between two and nine times. This rearrangement joins TRBV3-1 to TRBJ2-5; no firm D call. The CDR3 extends over 15 amino acids. V was trimmed by 1 base and J by 5 bases, leaving 14 bases between them. The V gene's germline CDR1 is LGHDT and CDR2 YNNKEL (reference sequence). CDR3: CASSQAQPARETQYF. The CDR3 nucleotides read TGTGCCAGCAGCCAAGCGCAGCCAGCAAGGGAGACCCAGTACTTC.

V usage is TRBV11-3 and J usage is TRBJ2-5, with D unclear. The CDR3 runs to 15 residues. V was cut by 5 bases and J by 5 bases, with 18 bases left in between. CDR1 and CDR2 (germline): SGHNT, YENEEA. The CDR3 coding sequence is TGTGCCAGCAGCCCACAAATCTCCGCGGAGGAGACCCAGTACTTC. It is translated as CASSPQISAEETQYF.

With regard to this clonotype: The junction does not match germline at one end; this may be a read error. CDR3 in DNA: TGTGCCAGCAGTTACTCGCGGAAGGGATCCGGAAACACCATACATTTT. Protein: CASSYSRKGSGNTIHF. This chain uses TRBV6-5 with TRBJ1-3; D is uncertain. Germline-derived CDR1 and CDR2 are MNHEY and SVGAGI. CDR3 length: 16 residues.

This clonotype was picked up a small number of times. The genes are TRBV6-1 and TRBJ2-7, with D possibly matching TRBD2 (7 bases). V was pared by 6 bases and J by 5 bases, with 20 bases between. Germline assignment: CDR1 MNHNS and CDR2 SASEGT. The CDR3 length is 15 residues. CDR3 sequence (DNA): TGTGCCAGCAGGCAGGGTGGGGGGGCAAACAACGAGCAGTACTTC. Its protein product is CASRQGGGANNEQYF.

At least ten counts were recorded for this clonotype. The V and J genes are TRBV2 and TRBJ1-2; D remains ambiguous. Trimming left V 3 bases short and J 2 bases short, with 1 base between. Germline CDR1 SNHLY, CDR2 FYNNEI. The CDR3 contains 11 residues. CDR3 region: CASSDNYGYTF. In DNA, the CDR3 is TGTGCCAGCAGTGACAACTATGGCTACACCTTC.

In this sample, this clonotype turned up a few times. This rearrangement joins TRBV2 to TRBJ2-7, with D perhaps given as TRBD1 or TRBD2 (5 bases each). Germline V gene data show CDR1 as SNHLY and CDR2 as FYNNEI. The CDR3 is made up of 13 amino acids. Trimming shortened V by 8 bases and J by 6 bases, and 17 bases separated the two germline ends. CDR3 residues: CASYRDPQSEQYF. CDR3 bases: TGTGCCAGCTACCGGGACCCCCAAAGCGAGCAGTACTTC.

Comments on this clonotype: At one of its ends the junction is not consistent with the germline gene, which may arise from a read error. V usage is TRBV5-1 and J usage is TRBJ1-1; D gene unclear. CDR1 is SGHRS, CDR2 YFSETQ, per germline. The CDR3 runs 15 residues. The CDR3 protein is CASSLASALGTETFF. The CDR3 region has the DNA TGCGCCAGCAGCTTGGCCTCGGCGTTGGGTACTGAAACTTTCTTT.

This clonotype was seen once. CDR3 loop: CAISESGGNEQFF. CDR3 in DNA: TGTGCCATCAGTGAGTCTGGAGGCAATGAGCAGTTCTTC. This rearrangement joins TRBV10-3 to TRBJ2-1; D is possibly TRBD2 (5 bases). CDR3 length: 13 amino acids. The ends were cut back, 0 bases at V and 6 bases at J, with 6 bases in the middle. The germline gives CDR1 ENHRY, CDR2 SYGVKD.

This clonotype was seen ten or more times. The chain joins TRBV19 to TRBJ2-7; 7 bases are a match to TRBD2. V trimming: 5 bases; J trimming: 4 bases; junction bases outside the gene matches: 11. The CDR3 extends over 15 amino acids. Germline V CDR1 and CDR2: LNHDA, SQIVND (reference sequence). CDR3: CASSELGGTAYEQYF. CDR3 bases: TGTGCCAGTAGTGAATTGGGGGGGACCGCGTACGAGCAGTACTTC.

Only a few counts were recorded for this clonotype. This chain uses TRBV2 with TRBJ2-7; tentative D call: TRBD1 (5 bases). The ends were cut back, 8 bases at V and 0 bases at J, with 14 bases in the middle. The CDR3 is made up of 14 amino acids. Germline CDR1 and CDR2: SNHLY and FYNNEI. The CDR3 loop reads CASLRVRVSYEQYF. In DNA form, the CDR3 reads TGTGCCAGCCTTCGGGTCAGGGTCTCCTACGAGCAGTACTTC.

This clonotype was detected only once. The J gene is TRBJ2-7, the V gene TRBV24-1; TRBD2 is a possible D gene (6 bases). The CDR3 extends over 17 amino acids. V lost 4 bases to trimming and J lost 2 bases, with 20 bases between them. The V gene's germline CDR1 is KGHDR and CDR2 SFDVKD. The CDR3 reads CATSDPVPGLGAYEQYF. CDR3 nucleotide sequence: TGTGCCACCAGTGACCCAGTTCCGGGACTGGGAGCCTACGAGCAGTACTTC.

V usage is TRBV20-1 and J usage is TRBJ2-3; the D gene is possibly TRBD2 (6 bases). The germline V gene has CDR1 DFQATT and CDR2 SNEGSKA (reference sequence). CDR3 size: 14 residues. Trimming pared 3 bases from V and 5 bases from J, leaving 15 bases between. CDR3 nucleotide sequence: TGCAGTGCTAGTCGACGGGACTTCGGAGATACGCAGTATTTT. Encoded protein: CSASRRDFGDTQYF.

This clonotype was seen repeatedly, ten times or more. The gene calls are TRBV24-1 and TRBJ2-5, with D possibly matching TRBD1 (5 bases). There are 12 residues in the CDR3. The germline V gene encodes CDR1 KGHDR and CDR2 SFDVKD. Trimming left V 7 bases short and J 0 bases short, with 5 bases between. The chain's CDR3 is CATRDNQETQYF. DNA for the CDR3: TGTGCCACCAGGGACAACCAAGAGACCCAGTACTTC.

Regarding this clonotype: A much bigger clone sits one base away, suggesting this may be a read error. The genes are TRBV20-1 and TRBJ1-5; D is perhaps TRBD1 (6 bases). The CDR3 is 14 amino acids. Germline V lookup: CDR1 DFQATT, CDR2 SNEGSKA (reference sequence). The CDR3 sequence: CNATDSGSNQPQHF. In nucleotides, the CDR3 is TGCAATGCCACGGACAGTGGGAGCAATCAGCCCCAGCATTTT.

In its sample, this clonotype was seen many times. This sequence joins TRBV15 and TRBJ1-5; D gene unclear. Trimming cost V 0 bases and J 3 bases, with 21 bases left between them. The CDR3 contains 19 residues. Per the germline V gene, CDR1 is LNHNV and CDR2 is YYDKDF (reference sequence). The CDR3 region is CATSRDNLDLRLYNQPQHF. CDR3 coding DNA: TGTGCCACCAGCAGAGATAACTTGGACCTGAGACTATACAATCAGCCCCAGCATTTT.

This clonotype has at least ten counts. This sequence joins TRBV19 and TRBJ1-2; tentatively, D is TRBD1 (5 bases). Trimming shortened V by 10 bases and J by 3 bases, and 15 bases separated the two germline ends. The length of the CDR3 is 13 residues. CDR1 is LNHDA, CDR2 SQIVND, per germline (reference sequence). The chain's CDR3 is CATCPGAHYGYTF. The CDR3 DNA sequence: TGTGCCACGTGCCCTGGGGCACACTATGGCTACACCTTC.

The chain combines TRBV2 with TRBJ1-4, with TRBD1 matching over 7 bases. The CDR3 covers 15 residues. The V gene end was trimmed by 6 bases and the J gene end by 8 bases; junction bases not matched to a gene: 12. Germline CDR1 and CDR2: SNHLY and FYNNEI. The CDR3 spells CASRDTGVPEEKLFF. DNA of the CDR3: TGTGCCAGCAGGGATACAGGGGTTCCGGAGGAAAAACTGTTTTTT.

This clonotype was seen many times. The CDR3 region is CASSPTGVLGSPLHF. Written as DNA, the CDR3 is TGTGCCAGCAGCCCCACAGGGGTCCTAGGATCACCCCTCCACTTT. This chain uses TRBV9 with TRBJ1-6, with 7 positions matching TRBD1. Trimming at V came to 4 bases and at J to 10 bases, leaving 11 bases not matched to a gene. Germline V lookup: CDR1 SGDLS, CDR2 YYNGEE. The CDR3 sequence is 15 residues long.

This clonotype was seen at least ten times. This rearrangement joins TRBV14 to TRBJ2-7; unclear D gene. The germline V and J ends were trimmed by 0 bases and 5 bases, with 5 bases remaining between them. Germline CDR1 SGHDN, CDR2 FVKESK. The CDR3 contains 12 residues. This CDR3 is CASSQDFHEQYF. DNA for the CDR3: TGTGCCAGCAGCCAAGATTTCCACGAGCAGTACTTC.

This clonotype showed up many times. The gene calls are TRBV6-1 and TRBJ1-2, with D possibly matching TRBD1 (5 bases). Trimming cost V 6 bases and J 2 bases, with 10 bases left between them. Germline assignment: CDR1 MNHNS and CDR2 SASEGT. The CDR3 has 13 amino acids. CDR3 region: CASSRDWNYGYTF. CDR3 bases: TGTGCCAGCAGCCGGGACTGGAACTATGGCTACACCTTC.

On this clonotype itself: Being one base from a much bigger clone, this may be a read error. The J gene is TRBJ1-6, the V gene TRBV7-6; 9 bases agree with TRBD1. This CDR3 is 21 amino acids long. Germline lookup yields CDR1 SGHVS and CDR2 FNYEAQ. J gave up 11 bases and V 6 bases, and 29 bases lay outside the gene matches. CDR3 in DNA: TGTGCCAGCAGTTTCGACCCCGGGACAGGGTTTACCGACTTGTACGGTCCACCCCTCCACTTT. Translating gives CASSFDPGTGFTDLYGPPLHF.